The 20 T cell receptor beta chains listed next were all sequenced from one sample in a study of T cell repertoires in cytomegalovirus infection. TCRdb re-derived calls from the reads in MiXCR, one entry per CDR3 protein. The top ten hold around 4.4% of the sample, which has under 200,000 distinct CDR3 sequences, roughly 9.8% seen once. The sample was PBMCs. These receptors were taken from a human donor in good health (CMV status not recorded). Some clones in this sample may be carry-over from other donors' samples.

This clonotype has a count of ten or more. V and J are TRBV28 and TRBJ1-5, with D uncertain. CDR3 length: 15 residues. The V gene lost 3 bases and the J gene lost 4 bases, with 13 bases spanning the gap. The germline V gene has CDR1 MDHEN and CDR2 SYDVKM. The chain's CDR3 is CASSFPEGLNQPQHF. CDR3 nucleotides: TGTGCCAGCAGTTTCCCCGAAGGATTGAATCAGCCCCAGCATTTT.

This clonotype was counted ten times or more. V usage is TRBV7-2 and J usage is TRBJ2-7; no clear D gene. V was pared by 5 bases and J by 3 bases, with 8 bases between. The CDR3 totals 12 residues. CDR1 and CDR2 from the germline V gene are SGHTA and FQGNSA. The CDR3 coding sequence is TGTGCCAGCAGCCCCGACGGCTACGAGCAGTACTTC. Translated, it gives CASSPDGYEQYF.

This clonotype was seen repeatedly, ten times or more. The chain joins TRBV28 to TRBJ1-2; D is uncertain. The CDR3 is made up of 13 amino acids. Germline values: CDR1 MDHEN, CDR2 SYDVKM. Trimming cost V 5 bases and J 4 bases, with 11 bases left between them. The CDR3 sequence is CASSPPSIYGYTF. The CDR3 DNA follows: TGTGCCAGCAGTCCACCCTCTATCTATGGCTACACCTTC.

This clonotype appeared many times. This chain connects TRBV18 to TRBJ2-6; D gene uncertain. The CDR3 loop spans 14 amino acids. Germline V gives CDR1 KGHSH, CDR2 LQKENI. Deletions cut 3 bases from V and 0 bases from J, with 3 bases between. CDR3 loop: CASSPGSGANVLTF. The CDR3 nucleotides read TGTGCCAGCTCACCCGGCTCTGGGGCCAACGTCCTGACTTTC. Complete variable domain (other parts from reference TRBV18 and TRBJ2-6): NAGVMQNPRHLVRRRGQEARLRCSPMKGHSHVYWYRQLPEEGLKFMVYLQKENIIDESGMPKERFSAEFPKEGPSILRIQQVVRGDSAAYFCASSPGSGANVLTFGAGSRLTVL.

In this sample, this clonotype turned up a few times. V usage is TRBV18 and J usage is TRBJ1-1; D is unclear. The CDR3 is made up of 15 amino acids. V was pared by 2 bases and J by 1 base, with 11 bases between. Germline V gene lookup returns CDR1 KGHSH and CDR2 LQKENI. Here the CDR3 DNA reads TGTGCCAGCTCACCAGTTCGGGCAGAGAACACTGAAGCTTTCTTT. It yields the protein CASSPVRAENTEAFF.

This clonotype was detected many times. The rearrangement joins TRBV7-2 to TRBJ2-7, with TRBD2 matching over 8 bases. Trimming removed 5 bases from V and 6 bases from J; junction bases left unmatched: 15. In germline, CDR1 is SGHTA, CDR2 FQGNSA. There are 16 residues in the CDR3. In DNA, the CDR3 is TGTGCCAGCAGCGCTCACTCCGGGCGGGGGGAAGTCGAGCAGTACTTC. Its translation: CASSAHSGRGEVEQYF. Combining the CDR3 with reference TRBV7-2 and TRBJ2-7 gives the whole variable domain GAGVSQSPSNKVTEKGKDVELRCDPISGHTALYWYRQSLGQGLEFLIYFQGNSAPDKSGLPSDRFSAERTGGSVSTLTIQRTQQEDSAVYLCASSAHSGRGEVEQYFGPGTRLTVT.

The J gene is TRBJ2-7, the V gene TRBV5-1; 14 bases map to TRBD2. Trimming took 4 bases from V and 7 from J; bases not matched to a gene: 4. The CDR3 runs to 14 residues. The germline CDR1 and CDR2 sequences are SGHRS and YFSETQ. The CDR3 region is CASSLTSGRDEQYF. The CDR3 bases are TGCGCCAGCAGCCTGACTAGCGGGAGGGATGAGCAGTACTTC.

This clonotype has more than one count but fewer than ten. The CDR3 sequence: CASSHPVGPYNSPLHF. The CDR3 DNA is TGTGCCAGCAGCCACCCGGTGGGGCCCTATAATTCACCCCTCCACTTT. The rearrangement joins TRBV7-9 to TRBJ1-6; tentative D call: TRBD1 (5 bases). Germline assignment: CDR1 SEHNR and CDR2 FQNEAQ (reference sequence). The CDR3 is made up of 16 amino acids. The V end lost 5 bases, the J end lost 2 bases, and 13 bases lay between the germline ends.

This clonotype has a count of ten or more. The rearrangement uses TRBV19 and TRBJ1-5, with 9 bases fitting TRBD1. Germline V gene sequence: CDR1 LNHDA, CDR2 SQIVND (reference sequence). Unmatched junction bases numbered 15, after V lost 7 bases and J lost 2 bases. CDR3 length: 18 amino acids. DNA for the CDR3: TGTGCCAGTATGGGCCTCAGGACAGGGGTTGGTGGCAATCAGCCCCAGCATTTT. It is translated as CASMGLRTGVGGNQPQHF.

The CDR3, as DNA: TGTGCCATCAGTGGAGCCTACGAGCAGTACTTC. It encodes CAISGAYEQYF. The chain employs TRBV10-3 and TRBJ2-7; D is ambiguous. Germline values: CDR1 ENHRY, CDR2 SYGVKD. The CDR3 extends over 11 amino acids. V was clipped by 4 bases and J by 2 bases, with 3 bases between them.

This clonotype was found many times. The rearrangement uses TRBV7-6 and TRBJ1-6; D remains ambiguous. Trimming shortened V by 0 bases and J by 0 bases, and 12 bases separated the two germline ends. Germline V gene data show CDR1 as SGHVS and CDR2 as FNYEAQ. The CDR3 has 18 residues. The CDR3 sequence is CASSLAGRESSYNSPLHF. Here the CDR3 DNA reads TGTGCCAGCAGCTTAGCGGGGAGGGAAAGCTCCTATAATTCACCCCTCCACTTT.

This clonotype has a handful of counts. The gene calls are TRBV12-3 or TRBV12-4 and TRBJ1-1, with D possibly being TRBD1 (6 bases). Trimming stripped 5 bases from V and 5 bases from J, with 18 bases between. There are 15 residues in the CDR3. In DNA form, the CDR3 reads TGTGCCAGCAGTCGCAGGACAGTCAAGCGGACTGAAGCTTTCTTT. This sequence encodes CASSRRTVKRTEAFF.

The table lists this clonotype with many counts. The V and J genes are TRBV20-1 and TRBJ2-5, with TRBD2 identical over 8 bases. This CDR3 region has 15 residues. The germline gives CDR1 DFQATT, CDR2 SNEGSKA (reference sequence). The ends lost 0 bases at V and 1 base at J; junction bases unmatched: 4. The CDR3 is CSARDSGTSQETQYF. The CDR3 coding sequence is TGCAGTGCTAGAGATTCCGGGACTAGCCAAGAGACCCAGTACTTC.

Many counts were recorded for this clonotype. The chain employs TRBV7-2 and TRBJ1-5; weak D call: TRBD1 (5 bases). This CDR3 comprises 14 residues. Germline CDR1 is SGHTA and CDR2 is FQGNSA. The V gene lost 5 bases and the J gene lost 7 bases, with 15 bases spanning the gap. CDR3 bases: TGTGCCAGCAGCGCCGGGACTCGGGGCCAGCCCCAGCATTTT. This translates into CASSAGTRGQPQHF.

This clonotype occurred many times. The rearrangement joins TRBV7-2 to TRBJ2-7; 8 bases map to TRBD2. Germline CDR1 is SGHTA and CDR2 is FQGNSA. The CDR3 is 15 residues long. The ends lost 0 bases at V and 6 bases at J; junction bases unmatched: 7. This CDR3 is CASSLAPAGVPEQYF. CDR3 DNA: TGTGCCAGCAGCTTAGCTCCAGCGGGAGTACCCGAGCAGTACTTC.

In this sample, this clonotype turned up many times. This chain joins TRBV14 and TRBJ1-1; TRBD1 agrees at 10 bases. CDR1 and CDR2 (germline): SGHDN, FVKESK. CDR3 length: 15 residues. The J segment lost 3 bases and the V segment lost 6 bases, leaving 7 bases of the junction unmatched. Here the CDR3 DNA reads TGTGCCAGCAGTCGGATCGGACAGGGGGACACTGAAGCTTTCTTT. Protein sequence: CASSRIGQGDTEAFF.

The CDR3 protein is CSVEDPVGGLGYTF. The CDR3 DNA reads TGCAGCGTTGAAGATCCAGTCGGAGGGCTCGGCTACACCTTC. The rearrangement links TRBV29-1 to TRBJ1-2; no firm D call. The V and J ends lost 0 bases and 8 bases respectively, with 16 bases between them. The V gene's germline CDR1 is SQVTM and CDR2 ANQGSEA. This CDR3 spans 14 amino acids.

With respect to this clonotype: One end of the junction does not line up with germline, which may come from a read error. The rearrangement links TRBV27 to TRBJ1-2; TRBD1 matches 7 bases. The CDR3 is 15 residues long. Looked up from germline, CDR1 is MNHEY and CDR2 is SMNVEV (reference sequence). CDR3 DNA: TGTGCCAGCAGTTTATCCCCCCGGACAGGTTATGGCTACAACTTC. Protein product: CASSLSPRTGYGYNF.

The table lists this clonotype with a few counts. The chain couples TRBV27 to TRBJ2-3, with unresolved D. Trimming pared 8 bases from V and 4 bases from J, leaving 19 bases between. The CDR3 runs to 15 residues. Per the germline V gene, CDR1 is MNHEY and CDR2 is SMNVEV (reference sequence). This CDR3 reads CASLMEPRLPDTQYF. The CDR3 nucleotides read TGTGCCAGCCTGATGGAGCCCCGACTTCCAGATACGCAGTATTTT.

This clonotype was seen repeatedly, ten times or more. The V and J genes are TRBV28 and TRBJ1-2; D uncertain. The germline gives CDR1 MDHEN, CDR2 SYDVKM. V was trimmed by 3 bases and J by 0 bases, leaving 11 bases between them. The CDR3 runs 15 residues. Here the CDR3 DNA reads TGTGCCAGCAGTTTCTTGGGCAGAACTAACTATGGCTACACCTTC. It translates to CASSFLGRTNYGYTF.